A selection of T cell receptor beta chains follows, all from one sample in a study of OX40 agonist ivuxolimab in advanced cancers. Measured with immunoSEQ multiplex PCR; TCRdb has only the in-frame clones, and not every one. Of tens of thousands of clones detected, approximately 80% appear once; the ten largest clones hold 5.5% to 7%. This sample comprised CD4+ or CD8+ T cells sorted from blood, obtained in a trial of the OX40 agonist ivuxolimab. The receptors were sampled from an adult with an advanced solid tumor such as melanoma, head and neck, liver or kidney cancer. Both conserved end residues are part of each CDR3. The D gene is left open where the match is weak. Size is omitted from some rows. Given values are once, few, many or a class for expanded clones.

d_call	v_call	clone_size	j_call	cdr3_nt	cdr3_aa
.	TRBV27	.	TRBJ1-1	TGTGCCAGCAGTCCCTCACAGGGGAACACTGAAGCTTTCTTT	CASSPSQGNTEAFF
.	TRBV10-3	.	TRBJ1-1	TGTGCCACCCTGGTGGGGATTTCGAACACTGAAGCTTTCTTT	CATLVGISNTEAFF
.	TRBV6-1	once	TRBJ2-1	TGTGCCAGCAGTGAGGAAGGGGTGAGGCCGTACAATGAGCAGTTCTTC	CASSEEGVRPYNEQFF
.	TRBV4-1	.	TRBJ2-7	TGTGCCAGCAGTCAGCGACAGTTCTACGAGCAGTACTTC	CASSQRQFYEQYF
TRBD1	TRBV11-3	.	TRBJ2-2	TGTGCCAGCAGCTCTCGGGACAGGGGAAACACCGGGGAGCTGTTTTTT	CASSSRDRGNTGELFF
.	TRBV27	few	TRBJ1-1	TGTGCCAGCAGAAAACTCTCAGGGGCGATGAACACTGAAGCTTTCTTT	CASRKLSGAMNTEAFF
.	TRBV7-8	once	TRBJ2-7	TGTGCCAGCAGCTCGAGAGGGAACGACGAGCAGTACTTC	CASSSRGNDEQYF
.	TRBV29-1	once	TRBJ2-7	TGCAGCGTGGCCCTCGCAAGCTCCTACGAGCAGTACTTC	CSVALASSYEQYF
.	TRBV6-1	.	TRBJ1-4	TGTGCCAGCAGTGAAGGGACTTATCACCCGTTT	CASSEGTYHPF
.	TRBV20-1	.	TRBJ2-7	TGCAGTGTCCGGGCCAGCTACGAGCAGTACTTC	CSVRASYEQYF
.	TRBV9	.	TRBJ2-3	TGTGCCAGCAGCGTAGAAACAACCGTTCAGGGCACAGATACGCAGTATTTT	CASSVETTVQGTDTQYF